This paragraph reports one T cell receptor (beta chain). Its antigen is currently unknown. The CDR3 has 14 amino acids. Germline CDR1 and CDR2: KGHSH and LQKENI. The V segment lost 2 bases and the J segment 5 bases; nucleotides outside the gene matches: 5. Vbeta (60) and Jbeta (13) primers were used in the PCR. The assay was immunoSEQ multiplex PCR, and TCRdb's table has in-frame clones only and misses some. The profile covers tens of thousands of clones, with roughly 76% appearing a single time and about 2% taken by the ten largest. The record originates from a study of cytomegalovirus exposure and HLA in healthy donors. Whole-study results and caveats: Association of a missense DCLRE1C variant with TCR beta V- and J-gene trimming was reported in a later analysis.

This TCR was sampled from a woman aged 30 to 39 in good health and CMV-seronegative. Sequences were obtained from PBMCs. The V and J genes are TRBV18 and TRBJ2-5, with TRBD1 identical over 7 bases. The CDR3 here is CASSPYRGGETQYF. Here the CDR3 DNA reads TGTGCCAGCTCACCATACAGGGGTGGTGAGACCCAGTACTTC.